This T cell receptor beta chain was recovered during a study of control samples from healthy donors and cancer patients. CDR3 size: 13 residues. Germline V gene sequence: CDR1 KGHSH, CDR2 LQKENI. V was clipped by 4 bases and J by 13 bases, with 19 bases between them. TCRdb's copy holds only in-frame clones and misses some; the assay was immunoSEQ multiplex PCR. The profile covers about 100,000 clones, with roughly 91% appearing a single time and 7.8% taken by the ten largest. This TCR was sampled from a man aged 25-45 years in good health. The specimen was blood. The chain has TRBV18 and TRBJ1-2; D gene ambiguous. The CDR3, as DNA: TGTGCCAGCTCACTCTCGAACACCGTCTTACCCACCTTC. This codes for CASSLSNTVLPTF.